This T cell receptor (beta chain) was retrieved from a study of memory CD4+ T cells and cytomegalovirus serostatus. Regarding the study as a whole: Suggested: most of the CMV-linked TCR signature lies in CD4+ memory cells. CD4+ memory repertoires contained 67 of 164 reported CMV TCRbeta sequences.

CDR1 is MNHEY and CDR2 is SMNVEV in the germline V gene (reference sequence). The ends were cut back, 2 bases at V and 0 bases at J, with 7 bases in the middle. CDR3 length equals 15 residues. As concerns this clone: What it binds is not known.

The sort gate was single viable CD3+CD4+CD8-CD45RO+ cells for memory CD4+ T cells. After thawing, CD4+ T cells were positively selected. Authors' analysis steps: Out-of-frame sequences were removed, leaving a few million distinct TCRbeta sequences. Data came from immunoSEQ multiplex PCR; TCRdb stores just in-frame clones and leaves some out. That table supplies the V and J calls and clone size; D and trimming were determined from the DNA. The repertoire holds about 41,000 clones, with 76% as singletons. V gene TRBV27 combines with J gene TRBJ2-2; D call uncertain. What was sequenced was memory CD4+ T cells from blood. The clonotype comes from an adult in good health and CMV-seronegative. The CDR3: CASSLGPPNTGELFF. The CDR3 bases are TGTGCCAGCAGTTTAGGGCCCCCGAACACCGGGGAGCTGTTTTTT.